This TCR beta chain was identified during a study of identical twins. Study-wide points: Monozygotic twin pairs showed more out-of-frame TCR alpha sharing than models estimated. Twins showed weaker excess sharing in their beta out-of-frame sequences. High-abundance cord blood beta clonotypes had fewer insertions; memory repertoires showed none.

TCRdb re-analysed the 5' RACE reads in MiXCR, keeping a single row per CDR3 protein. The sample contains approximately 230,000 distinct CDR3 sequences, over 5% of which appear only once. CDR1 and CDR2 (germline): LNHNV, YYDKDF (reference sequence). The CDR3 extends over 16 amino acids. V shed 3 bases and J shed 3 bases, with 16 bases lying between them. As for this clonotype: Its antigen remains unknown.

These sequences were also reported in another study, on T cells expressing NK-cell markers.

The sequenced material came from CD8+ T cells sorted from blood. The V and J genes are TRBV15 and TRBJ2-3, with a possible D match to TRBD2 (6 bases). The clonotype was recovered from a woman aged 18-35 years in good health. CDR3 sequence: CATSREGRGGTDTQYF. The CDR3 nucleotides read TGTGCCACCAGCAGGGAGGGACGGGGTGGGACAGATACGCAGTATTTT.